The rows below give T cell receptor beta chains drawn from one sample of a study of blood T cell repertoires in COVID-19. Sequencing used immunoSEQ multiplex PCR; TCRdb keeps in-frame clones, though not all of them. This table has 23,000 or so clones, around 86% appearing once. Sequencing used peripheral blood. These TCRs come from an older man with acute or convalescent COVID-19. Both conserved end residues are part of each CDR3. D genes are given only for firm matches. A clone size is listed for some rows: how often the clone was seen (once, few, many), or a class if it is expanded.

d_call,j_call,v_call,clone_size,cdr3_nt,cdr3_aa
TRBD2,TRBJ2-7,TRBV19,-,TGTGCCAGTAGTCAACTAGCGGGAGTGTACGAGCAGTACTTC,CASSQLAGVYEQYF
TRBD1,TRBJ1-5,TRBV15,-,TGTGCCACCGAGACAGGGGGGAGCAATCAGCCCCAGCATTTT,CATETGGSNQPQHF
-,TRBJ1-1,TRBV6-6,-,TGTGCCAGCAGCAACAGGCAGGGGAACACTGAAGCTTTCTTT,CASSNRQGNTEAFF
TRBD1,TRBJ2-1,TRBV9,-,TGTGCCAGCAGCACCCCAGACAGGGATCGCGATGAGCAGTTCTTC,CASSTPDRDRDEQFF
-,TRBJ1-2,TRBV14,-,TGTGCCAGCAGCCAAGATCGAGCAGGGAACTATGGCTACACCTTC,CASSQDRAGNYGYTF
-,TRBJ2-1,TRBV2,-,TGTGCCAGCAGATTGGGACAAGACAATGAGCAGTTCTTC,CASRLGQDNEQFF
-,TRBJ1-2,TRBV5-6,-,TGTGCCAGCAGCTTGGGCAGGGGAAGCTATGGCTACACCTTC,CASSLGRGSYGYTF
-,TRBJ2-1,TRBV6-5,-,TGTGCCAGCAGTACCCCCGCAGGTGAGCAGTTCTTC,CASSTPAGEQFF
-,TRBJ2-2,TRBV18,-,TGTGCCAGCTTCCCGGGACAGAACACCGGGGAGCTGTTTTTT,CASFPGQNTGELFF
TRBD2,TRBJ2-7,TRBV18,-,TGTGCCAGCTCACCGCCGGGACTAGTTTACGAGCAGTACTTC,CASSPPGLVYEQYF
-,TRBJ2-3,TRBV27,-,TGTGCCAGCAGTTTATACCAACAGGGACCAGATACGCAGTATTTT,CASSLYQQGPDTQYF
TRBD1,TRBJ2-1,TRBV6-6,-,TGTGCCAGCAGCCCCGACAGGGTCGGGTCCTACAATGAGCAGTTCTTC,CASSPDRVGSYNEQFF
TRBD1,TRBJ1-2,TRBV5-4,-,TGTGCCAGCAGCAGGGGGACAGATTATGGCTACACCTTC,CASSRGTDYGYTF
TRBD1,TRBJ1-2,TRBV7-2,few,TGTGCCAGCAGCTTAAAGACAGGGGCATACAACTATGGCTACACCTTC,CASSLKTGAYNYGYTF
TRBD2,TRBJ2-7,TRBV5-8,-,TGTGCCAGCAGTGACCCTAGCGGGAGGGGAAGGGGCTACGAGCAGTACTTC,CASSDPSGRGRGYEQYF
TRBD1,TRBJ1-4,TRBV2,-,TGTGCCAGCAAGTTCGGGACAGCTAATGAAAAACTGTTTTTT,CASKFGTANEKLFF